A single sample is the source of the 28 T cell receptor beta chains below, sequenced in a study of T cell responses to AZD1222 COVID-19 vaccine. Assay used: immunoSEQ multiplex PCR; TCRdb lists only in-frame clones, some missing. Of roughly 150,000 clones detected, about nine tenths appear once; the ten largest clones hold about 4.4%. The specimen was peripheral blood, collected on day 0 of AZD1222 vaccination. These receptors were collected from an adult in good health.

The J gene is TRBJ2-3, the V gene TRBV18; TRBD1 matches 7 bases. The CDR3 is 15 residues long. The germline gives CDR1 KGHSH, CDR2 LQKENI. V was clipped by 3 bases and J by 2 bases; unmatched bases: 5. This chain's CDR3 is CASSPKGATTDTQYF. DNA of the CDR3: TGTGCCAGCTCACCGAAGGGGGCGACCACAGATACGCAGTATTTT.

The gene calls are TRBV19 and TRBJ1-2, with 7 bases fitting TRBD1. CDR3 length: 12 residues. With 8 bases clipped from V and 4 bases from J, the junction kept 4 bases outside the gene matches. CDR1 LNHDA and CDR2 SQIVND come from the germline V gene (reference sequence). The CDR3 region is CASENRGYGYTF. Here the CDR3 DNA reads TGTGCCAGTGAAAACAGGGGCTATGGCTACACCTTC.

V gene TRBV7-9 combines with J gene TRBJ1-2, with a weak D call TRBD1 (6 bases). V was clipped by 6 bases and J by 4 bases, with 15 bases between them. Looked up from germline, CDR1 is SEHNR and CDR2 is FQNEAQ (reference sequence). CDR3 length equals 14 residues. CDR3 coding DNA: TGTGCCAGCAGTTCGACCGGGACACGCTATGGCTACACCTTC. Residues: CASSSTGTRYGYTF.

This clone was seen just once. The V call is TRBV30, the J call TRBJ2-1; D assignment may be TRBD1 or TRBD2 (6 bases each). CDR1 GTSNPN and CDR2 SVGIG come from the germline V gene (reference sequence). With 0 bases removed from V and 10 bases from J, the gap between germline ends came to 16 bases. This CDR3 is built from 14 residues. The CDR3 DNA reads TGTGCCTGGAGTGTACATAGGGTGGGGGGCGAGCAGTTCTTC. Translated, it gives CAWSVHRVGGEQFF.

The rearrangement joins TRBV30 to TRBJ1-1, with no clear D. V lost 4 bases to trimming and J lost 5 bases, with 17 bases between them. CDR1 is GTSNPN, CDR2 SVGIG, per germline (reference sequence). This CDR3 region has 14 residues. The DNA for the CDR3 is TGTGCCTGGATCCGTGTCGCAGCGAGAACTGAAGCTTTCTTT. It translates to CAWIRVAARTEAFF.

The V gene is TRBV11-2, the J gene TRBJ2-1; 8 bases fit TRBD1. The CDR3 is 15 amino acids. Germline assignment: CDR1 SGHAT and CDR2 FQNNGV. The J segment lost 4 bases and the V segment lost 5 bases, leaving 7 bases of the junction unmatched. CDR3 sequence (DNA): TGTGCCAGCAGCCCGAGGACAGGGCCATACAATGAGCAGTTCTTC. This codes for CASSPRTGPYNEQFF.

The chain has TRBV4-2 and TRBJ2-3, with 9 bases fitting TRBD1. After removal of 3 bases from V and 5 bases from J, the junction contained 12 bases not matched to a gene. CDR3 length equals 17 residues. The germline V gene encodes CDR1 LGHNA and CDR2 YNFKEQ. CDR3 sequence: CASSQSPPGQGIDTQYF. The CDR3 DNA is TGTGCCAGCAGCCAGTCCCCTCCGGGACAGGGAATAGATACGCAGTATTTT.

The DNA for the CDR3 is TGTGCCATCAGTGAGCGCTCCTACGAGCAGTACTTC. It translates to CAISERSYEQYF. This chain joins TRBV10-3 and TRBJ2-7; the D is unclear. The CDR3 runs 12 residues. Trimming stripped 2 bases from V and 0 bases from J, with 2 bases between. Germline loops: CDR1 ENHRY, CDR2 SYGVKD.

The chain links TRBV24-1 to TRBJ2-3, with 10 bases identical to TRBD1. Germline CDR1 is KGHDR and CDR2 is SFDVKD. After removal of 10 bases from V and 5 bases from J, the junction contained 5 bases not matched to a gene. The CDR3 covers 13 residues. The CDR3 DNA follows: TGTGCCACTAGGGACAGGGGCCTAGATACGCAGTATTTT. It specifies CATRDRGLDTQYF.

J is TRBJ1-5 and V is TRBV2, with D perhaps TRBD1 (5 bases). From germline, CDR1 is SNHLY and CDR2 FYNNEI. V dropped 6 bases and J dropped 2 bases, with 14 bases sitting between them. CDR3 length: 15 amino acids. In DNA, the CDR3 is TGTGCCAGCAGGAGCAGGGTATATGGCAATCAGCCCCAGCATTTT. Translated: CASRSRVYGNQPQHF. The entire variable domain, with the rest obtained from reference TRBV2 and TRBJ1-5, is as follows: EPEVTQTPSHQVTQMGQEVILRCVPISNHLYFYWYRQILGQKVEFLVSFYNNEISEKSEIFDDQFSVERPDGSNFTLKIRSTKLEDSAMYFCASRSRVYGNQPQHFGDGTRLSIL.

This clone has a single count. The V and J genes are TRBV7-9 and TRBJ2-1; D is possibly TRBD2 (5 bases). The CDR3 has 15 amino acids. Per the germline V gene, CDR1 is SEHNR and CDR2 is FQNEAQ (reference sequence). Trimming removed 0 bases at V and 0 bases at J, with 6 bases between. This CDR3 is CASSLAGNSYNEQFF. The CDR3 DNA sequence: TGTGCCAGCAGCTTAGCCGGGAACTCCTACAATGAGCAGTTCTTC.

DNA for the CDR3: TGTGCCAGCATCCGACCCCAGGACAGCGTCGGAAACACCATATATTTT. Its translation: CASIRPQDSVGNTIYF. The chain has TRBV11-3 and TRBJ1-3, with a weak D call TRBD1 (6 bases). Deletions cut 7 bases from V and 4 bases from J, with 20 bases between. Germline lookup yields CDR1 SGHNT and CDR2 YENEEA. This CDR3 has 16 amino acids.

CDR3 loop: CSVGMGGGNYGYTF. CDR3 sequence (DNA): TGCAGCGTTGGTATGGGTGGAGGGAACTATGGCTACACCTTC. The V call is TRBV29-1, the J call TRBJ1-2; no firm D call. Germline V gives CDR1 SQVTM, CDR2 ANQGSEA. V shed 4 bases and J shed 2 bases, with 14 bases lying between them. CDR3 size: 14 residues. Based on the CDR3 plus reference TRBV29-1 and TRBJ1-2, the full variable domain is SAVISQKPSRDICQRGTSLTIQCQVDSQVTMMFWYRQQPGQSLTLIATANQGSEATYESGFVIDKFPISRPNLTFSTLTVSNMSPEDSSIYLCSVGMGGGNYGYTFGSGTRLTVV.

This rearrangement joins TRBV28 to TRBJ2-7; TRBD1 might be the D (6 bases). CDR3 length: 12 amino acids. V was trimmed by 8 bases and J by 3 bases, leaving 11 bases between them. CDR1 and CDR2 (germline): MDHEN, SYDVKM. Here the CDR3 DNA reads TGTGCCAGCCGGGACACTCGCTACGAGCAGTACTTC. Translating gives CASRDTRYEQYF.

This sequence joins TRBV19 and TRBJ1-2; D unclear. The germline gives CDR1 LNHDA, CDR2 SQIVND (reference sequence). Trimming removed 4 bases from V and 5 bases from J, with 17 bases in between. The CDR3 spans 15 residues. CDR3 sequence reads: CASSTWQANTYGYTF. The CDR3 DNA is TGTGCCAGTAGTACATGGCAGGCGAATACATATGGCTACACCTTC. Using reference TRBV19 and TRBJ1-2 for the parts outside the CDR3, the full variable domain is DGGITQSPKYLFRKEGQNVTLSCEQNLNHDAMYWYRQDPGQGLRLIYYSQIVNDFQKGDIAEGYSVSREKKESFPLTVTSAQKNPTAFYLCASSTWQANTYGYTFGSGTRLTVV.

This chain connects TRBV14 to TRBJ2-1; 9 positions agree with TRBD2. Losses at the gene ends were 3 bases for V and 9 bases for J; bases not matched to a gene: 12. Germline CDR1 is SGHDN and CDR2 is FVKESK. The CDR3 extends over 16 amino acids. CDR3 amino acids: CASSQLSGGTNSEQFF. DNA for the CDR3: TGTGCCAGCAGCCAGTTAAGCGGGGGGACTAATTCTGAGCAGTTCTTC.

The V call is TRBV3-1 (or the pseudogene TRBV3-2), the J call TRBJ1-5; no clear D gene. CDR1 is LGHDT, CDR2 YNNKEL, per germline (reference sequence). The CDR3 spans 13 residues. Trimming pared 6 bases from V and 2 bases from J, leaving 8 bases between. The CDR3 nucleotides read TGTGCCAGCAGTCAGACGGGCAATCAGCCCCAGCATTTT. The encoded protein is CASSQTGNQPQHF.

In regard to this clone: The same CDR3 arises from other DNA sequences in this sample as well. V and J are TRBV5-6 and TRBJ2-1; D assignment may be TRBD1 or TRBD2 (5 bases each). Germline V gene lookup returns CDR1 SGHDT and CDR2 YYEEEE. The CDR3 has 12 amino acids. V gave up 0 bases and J gave up 8 bases, with 6 bases separating them. CDR3 nucleotide sequence: TGTGCCAGCAGCTTGGGAGGGGATGAGCAGTTCTTC. Protein product: CASSLGGDEQFF.

V is TRBV12-3 or TRBV12-4 and J is TRBJ1-1; D gene uncertain. The length of the CDR3 is 13 residues. Deletions cut 5 bases from V and 0 bases from J, with 7 bases between. Here the CDR3 DNA reads TGTGCCAGCAGTCCTACATTGAACACTGAAGCTTTCTTT. Protein sequence: CASSPTLNTEAFF.

The rearrangement joins TRBV29-1 to TRBJ2-1, with 16 bases lining up with TRBD2. Germline lookup yields CDR1 SQVTM and CDR2 ANQGSEA. The trim removed 6 bases at V and 7 bases at J, leaving 12 bases unmatched. The CDR3 is made up of 17 amino acids. The CDR3 sequence is CSVAGLAGGHMRNEQFF. As DNA, the CDR3 is TGCAGCGTGGCGGGACTAGCGGGGGGGCATATGAGGAATGAGCAGTTCTTC.

The chain combines TRBV7-9 with TRBJ2-5; either TRBD1 or TRBD2 may fit D (5 bases each). The CDR3 extends over 14 amino acids. V shed 3 bases and J shed 1 base, with 9 bases lying between them. CDR1 SEHNR and CDR2 FQNEAQ come from the germline V gene (reference sequence). In DNA form, the CDR3 reads TGTGCCAGCAGCTTTGGGGCGGGCCAAGAGACCCAGTACTTC. Protein: CASSFGAGQETQYF. Full variable domain (missing parts from reference TRBV7-9 and TRBJ2-5): DTGVSQNPRHKITKRGQNVTFRCDPISEHNRLYWYRQTLGQGPEFLTYFQNEAQLEKSRLLSDRFSAERPKGSFSTLEIQRTEQGDSAMYLCASSFGAGQETQYFGPGTRLLVL.

The chain links TRBV19 to TRBJ2-1; D not certain. This CDR3 is built from 13 residues. The V gene's germline CDR1 is LNHDA and CDR2 SQIVND (reference sequence). V lost 3 bases and J 4 bases, leaving 7 bases between the germline ends. The CDR3 sequence is CASSISSYNEQFF. CDR3 nucleotides: TGTGCCAGTAGTATTTCCTCATACAATGAGCAGTTCTTC.

The chain employs TRBV30 and TRBJ1-2, with TRBD1 matching 7 bases. Per the germline V gene, CDR1 is GTSNPN and CDR2 is SVGIG (reference sequence). The CDR3 is made up of 17 amino acids. Trimming cost V 3 bases and J 1 base; bases outside gene matches: 14. For the CDR3, the DNA is TGTGCCTGGAGAGTACAGAAGCAACAGGGGTTTAACTATGGCTACACCTTC. This encodes CAWRVQKQQGFNYGYTF.

The rearrangement uses TRBV30 and TRBJ2-5; D is perhaps TRBD2 (6 bases). The ends were cut back, 6 bases at V and 4 bases at J, with 15 bases in the middle. The CDR3 is 13 residues long. Germline V gene data show CDR1 as GTSNPN and CDR2 as SVGIG (reference sequence). In nucleotides, the CDR3 is TGTGCCTGCCCCACTAGCTCGGCAGAGACCCAGTACTTC. Protein sequence: CACPTSSAETQYF.

The V and J genes are TRBV7-2 and TRBJ2-1; 11 bases are a match to TRBD2. V lost 2 bases and J lost 2; bases outside the gene matches: 5. CDR1 is SGHTA, CDR2 FQGNSA, per germline. The CDR3 length is 17 residues. For the CDR3, the DNA is TGTGCCAGCAGCTTAAGACTAGCGGGGCGTCCCTACAATGAGCAGTTCTTC. This codes for CASSLRLAGRPYNEQFF. Looking up the rest from reference TRBV7-2 and TRBJ2-1 gives the full variable domain: GAGVSQSPSNKVTEKGKDVELRCDPISGHTALYWYRQSLGQGLEFLIYFQGNSAPDKSGLPSDRFSAERTGGSVSTLTIQRTQQEDSAVYLCASSLRLAGRPYNEQFFGPGTRLTVL.

Concerning this clone: This CDR3 is also generated by other DNA sequences in the sample. The V gene is TRBV12-3 or TRBV12-4, the J gene TRBJ2-1, with 8 bases fitting TRBD2. V lost 5 bases and J lost 9; bases outside the gene matches: 3. This CDR3 is built from 12 residues. The CDR3 sequence is CASSPAGGEQFF. For the CDR3, the DNA is TGTGCCAGCAGTCCCGCGGGAGGTGAGCAGTTCTTC.

The rearrangement links TRBV9 to TRBJ2-3; no firm D call. The CDR3 covers 14 residues. Between the trimmed V and J ends, which lost 0 bases and 2 bases, there was a span of 7 bases. In germline, CDR1 is SGDLS, CDR2 YYNGEE. CDR3 coding DNA: TGTGCCAGCAGCGTAGCGGAGCCCACAGATACGCAGTATTTT. This gives the protein CASSVAEPTDTQYF.

This chain joins TRBV30 and TRBJ2-7; D might be TRBD1 or TRBD2, each matching 5 bases. Trimming shortened V by 8 bases and J by 0 bases, and 14 bases separated the two germline ends. Germline CDR1 GTSNPN, CDR2 SVGIG (reference sequence). This CDR3 has 13 amino acids. The CDR3 reads CARRDGSSYEQYF. The CDR3 coding sequence is TGTGCCCGCCGGGACGGCAGCTCCTACGAGCAGTACTTC.